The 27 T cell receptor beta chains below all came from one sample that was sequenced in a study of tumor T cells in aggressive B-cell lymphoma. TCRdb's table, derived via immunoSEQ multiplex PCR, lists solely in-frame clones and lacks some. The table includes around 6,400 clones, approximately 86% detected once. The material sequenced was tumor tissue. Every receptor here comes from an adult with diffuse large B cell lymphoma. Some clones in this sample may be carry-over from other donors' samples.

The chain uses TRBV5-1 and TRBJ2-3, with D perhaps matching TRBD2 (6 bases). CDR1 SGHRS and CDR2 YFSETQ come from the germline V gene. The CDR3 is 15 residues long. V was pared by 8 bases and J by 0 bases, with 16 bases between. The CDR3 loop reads CASYRGLTSTDTQYF. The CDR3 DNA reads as TGCGCCAGTTACCGGGGACTCACGAGCACAGATACGCAGTATTTT.

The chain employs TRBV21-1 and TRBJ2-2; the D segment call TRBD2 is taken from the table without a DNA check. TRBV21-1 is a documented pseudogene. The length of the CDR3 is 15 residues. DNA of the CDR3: TGTGCCAGCAGCCTCGGTGCGATGGTCGCCGGGGAGCTGTTTTTT. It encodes CASSLGAMVAGELFF.

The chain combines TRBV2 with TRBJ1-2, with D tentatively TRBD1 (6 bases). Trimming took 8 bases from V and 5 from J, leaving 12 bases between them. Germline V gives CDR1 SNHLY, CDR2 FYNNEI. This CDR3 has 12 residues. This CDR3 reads CASWGGGYGYTF. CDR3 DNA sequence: TGTGCCAGCTGGGGGGGCGGGTATGGCTACACCTTC.

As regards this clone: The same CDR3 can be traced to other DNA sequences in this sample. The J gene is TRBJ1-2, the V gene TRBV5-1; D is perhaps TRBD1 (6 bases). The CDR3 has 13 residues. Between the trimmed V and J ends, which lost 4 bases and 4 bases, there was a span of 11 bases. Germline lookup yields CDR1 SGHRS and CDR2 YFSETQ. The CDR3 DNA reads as TGCGCCAGCAGCCCAGGACAGCCCTATGGCTACACCTTC. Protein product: CASSPGQPYGYTF.

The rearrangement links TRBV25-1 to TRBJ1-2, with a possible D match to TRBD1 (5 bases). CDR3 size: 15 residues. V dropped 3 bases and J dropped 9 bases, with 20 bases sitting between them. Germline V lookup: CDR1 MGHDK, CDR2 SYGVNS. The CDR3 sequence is CASSDPKAGWGSYTF. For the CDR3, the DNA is TGTGCCAGCAGTGACCCCAAGGCAGGGTGGGGTAGCTACACCTTC.

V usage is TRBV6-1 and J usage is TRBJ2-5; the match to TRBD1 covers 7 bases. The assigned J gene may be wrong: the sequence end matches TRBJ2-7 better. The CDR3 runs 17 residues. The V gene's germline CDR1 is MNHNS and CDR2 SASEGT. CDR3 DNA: TGTGCCAGCAGTGAACTCAATTACCGGGACAGCCCCTACGAGCAGTACTTC. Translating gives CASSELNYRDSPYEQYF.

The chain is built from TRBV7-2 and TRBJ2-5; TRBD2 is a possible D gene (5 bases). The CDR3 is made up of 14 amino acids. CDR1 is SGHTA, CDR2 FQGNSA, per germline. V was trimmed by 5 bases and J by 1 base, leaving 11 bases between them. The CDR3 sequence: CASSPSEVQETQYF. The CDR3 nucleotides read TGTGCCAGCAGCCCTTCGGAGGTCCAAGAGACCCAGTACTTC.

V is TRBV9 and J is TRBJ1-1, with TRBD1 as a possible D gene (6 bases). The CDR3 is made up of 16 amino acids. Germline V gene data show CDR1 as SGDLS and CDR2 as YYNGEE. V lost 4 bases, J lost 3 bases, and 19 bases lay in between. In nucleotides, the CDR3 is TGTGCCAGCAGCAACCCCTCGGACAAGGGGGACACTGAAGCTTTCTTT. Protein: CASSNPSDKGDTEAFF.

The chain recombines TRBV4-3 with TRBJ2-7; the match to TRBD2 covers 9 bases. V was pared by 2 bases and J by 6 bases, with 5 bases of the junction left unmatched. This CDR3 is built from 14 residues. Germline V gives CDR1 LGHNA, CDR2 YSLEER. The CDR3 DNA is TGCGCCAGCAGCCAACCAGGACTAGCGAGCGAGCAGTACTTC. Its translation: CASSQPGLASEQYF.

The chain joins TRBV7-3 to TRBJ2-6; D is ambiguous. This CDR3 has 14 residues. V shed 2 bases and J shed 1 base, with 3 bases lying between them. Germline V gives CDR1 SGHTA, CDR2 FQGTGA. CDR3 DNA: TGTGCCAGCAGCTTACAGTCTGGGGCCAACGTCCTGACTTTC. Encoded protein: CASSLQSGANVLTF.

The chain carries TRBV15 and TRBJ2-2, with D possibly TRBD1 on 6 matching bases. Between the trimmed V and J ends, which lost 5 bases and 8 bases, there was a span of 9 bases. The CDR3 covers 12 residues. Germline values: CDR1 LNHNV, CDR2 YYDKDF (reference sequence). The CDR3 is CATSAQGGELFF. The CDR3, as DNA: TGTGCCACCAGCGCACAGGGAGGGGAGCTGTTTTTT.

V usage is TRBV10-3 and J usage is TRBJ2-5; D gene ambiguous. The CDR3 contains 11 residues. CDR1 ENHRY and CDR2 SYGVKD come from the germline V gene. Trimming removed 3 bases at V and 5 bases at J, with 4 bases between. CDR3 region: CAISDLETQYF. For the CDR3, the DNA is TGTGCCATCAGTGATCTGGAGACCCAGTACTTC.

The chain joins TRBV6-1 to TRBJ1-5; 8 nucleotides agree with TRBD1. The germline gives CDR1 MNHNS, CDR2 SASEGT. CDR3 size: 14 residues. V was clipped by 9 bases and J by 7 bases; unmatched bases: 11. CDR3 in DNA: TGTGCCAGTGGAGACAGGGGTCTATTCCAGCCCCAGCATTTT. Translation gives CASGDRGLFQPQHF.

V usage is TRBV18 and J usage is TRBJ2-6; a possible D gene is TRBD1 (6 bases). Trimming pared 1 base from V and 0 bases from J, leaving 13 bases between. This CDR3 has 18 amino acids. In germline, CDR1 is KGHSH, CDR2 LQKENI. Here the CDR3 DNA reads TGTGCCAGCTCACCACTAGGACAGATAATCTCTGGGGCCAACGTCCTGACTTTC. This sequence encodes CASSPLGQIISGANVLTF. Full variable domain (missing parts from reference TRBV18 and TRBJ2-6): NAGVMQNPRHLVRRRGQEARLRCSPMKGHSHVYWYRQLPEEGLKFMVYLQKENIIDESGMPKERFSAEFPKEGPSILRIQQVVRGDSAAYFCASSPLGQIISGANVLTFGAGSRLTVL.

The CDR3 loop reads CASRRGGKTEAFF. The CDR3 DNA reads as TGTGCCAGCAGGAGAGGGGGCAAAACTGAAGCTTTCTTT. The chain uses TRBV28 and TRBJ1-1; 7 nucleotides agree with TRBD1. V dropped 6 bases and J dropped 5; count of bases not matched to a gene: 6. This CDR3 has 13 amino acids. Per germline, CDR1 MDHEN and CDR2 SYDVKM.

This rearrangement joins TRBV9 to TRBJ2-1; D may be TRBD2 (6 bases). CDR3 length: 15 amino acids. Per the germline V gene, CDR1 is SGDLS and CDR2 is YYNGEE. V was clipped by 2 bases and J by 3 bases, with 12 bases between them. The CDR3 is CASSVFGSGYNEQFF. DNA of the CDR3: TGTGCCAGCAGCGTTTTCGGGAGTGGCTACAATGAGCAGTTCTTC.

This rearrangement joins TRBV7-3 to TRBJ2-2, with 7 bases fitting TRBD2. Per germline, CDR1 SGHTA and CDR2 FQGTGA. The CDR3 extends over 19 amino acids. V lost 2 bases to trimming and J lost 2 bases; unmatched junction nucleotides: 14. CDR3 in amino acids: CASSLGPLREAPNTGELFF. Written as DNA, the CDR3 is TGTGCCAGCAGCTTAGGTCCCCTACGGGAGGCCCCCAACACCGGGGAGCTGTTTTTT.

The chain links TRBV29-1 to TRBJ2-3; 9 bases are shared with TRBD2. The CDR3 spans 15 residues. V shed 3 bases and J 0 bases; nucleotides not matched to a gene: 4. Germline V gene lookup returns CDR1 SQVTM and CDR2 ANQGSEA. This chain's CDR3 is CSVDNTSGSTDTQYF. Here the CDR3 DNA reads TGCAGCGTTGATAACACTAGCGGGAGCACAGATACGCAGTATTTT.

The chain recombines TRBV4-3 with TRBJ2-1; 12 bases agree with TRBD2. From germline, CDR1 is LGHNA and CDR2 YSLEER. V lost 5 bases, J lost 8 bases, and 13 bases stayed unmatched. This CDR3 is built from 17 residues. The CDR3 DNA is TGCGCCAGCAGCTCACACTGGGCTAGCGGGGGGGCGTATGAGCAGTTCTTC. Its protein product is CASSSHWASGGAYEQFF.

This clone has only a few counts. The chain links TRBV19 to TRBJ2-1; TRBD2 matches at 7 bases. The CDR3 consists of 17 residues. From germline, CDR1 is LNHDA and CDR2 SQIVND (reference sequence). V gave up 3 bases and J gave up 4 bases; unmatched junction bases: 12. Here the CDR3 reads CASSIGGGQPYYNEQFF. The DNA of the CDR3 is TGTGCCAGTAGTATTGGCGGGGGTCAGCCCTATTACAATGAGCAGTTCTTC.

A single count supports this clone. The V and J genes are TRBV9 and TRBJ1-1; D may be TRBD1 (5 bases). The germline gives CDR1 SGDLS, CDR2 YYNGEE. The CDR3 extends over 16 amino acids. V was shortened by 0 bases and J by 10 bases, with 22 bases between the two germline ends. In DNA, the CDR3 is TGTGCCAGCAGCGTAGAGGGAACAGAACCCATGGGGGGAGCTTTCTTT. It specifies CASSVEGTEPMGGAFF.

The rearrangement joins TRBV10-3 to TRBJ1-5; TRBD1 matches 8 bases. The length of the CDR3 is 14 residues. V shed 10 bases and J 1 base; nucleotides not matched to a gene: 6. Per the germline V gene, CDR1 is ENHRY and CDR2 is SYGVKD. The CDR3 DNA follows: TGTGCCACCGGGAACAGGGGGAGCAATCAGCCCCAGCATTTT. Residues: CATGNRGSNQPQHF.

CDR3 protein: CASRIGGQGNQPQHF. CDR3 nucleotides: TGTGCCAGCCGTATCGGTGGGCAGGGTAATCAGCCCCAGCATTTT. This chain connects TRBV28 to TRBJ1-5, with D tentatively TRBD1 (5 bases). The CDR3 is made up of 15 amino acids. Germline V CDR1 and CDR2: MDHEN, SYDVKM. V shed 8 bases and J shed 4 bases, with 18 bases lying between them.

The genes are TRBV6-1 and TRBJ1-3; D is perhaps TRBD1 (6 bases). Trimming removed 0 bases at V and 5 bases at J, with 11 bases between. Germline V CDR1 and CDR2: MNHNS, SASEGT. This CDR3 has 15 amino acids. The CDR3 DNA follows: TGTGCCAGCAGTGAAGCCACAGGGAATCGAAACACCATATATTTT. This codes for CASSEATGNRNTIYF.

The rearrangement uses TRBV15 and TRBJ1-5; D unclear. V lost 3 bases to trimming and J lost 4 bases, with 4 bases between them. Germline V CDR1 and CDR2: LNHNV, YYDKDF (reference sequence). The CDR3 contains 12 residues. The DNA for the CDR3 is TGTGCCACCAGCAGTGAGAATCAGCCCCAGCATTTT. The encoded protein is CATSSENQPQHF.

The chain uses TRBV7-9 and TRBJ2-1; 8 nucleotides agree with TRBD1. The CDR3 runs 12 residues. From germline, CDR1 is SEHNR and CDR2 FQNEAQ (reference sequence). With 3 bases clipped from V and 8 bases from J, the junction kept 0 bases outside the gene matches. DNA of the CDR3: TGTGCCAGCAGCTTGACAGGGGATGAGCAGTTCTTC. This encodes CASSLTGDEQFF.

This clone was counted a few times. The CDR3 region has the DNA TGTGCCTGGACCCGACAGGGGGCGAGGACTGAAGCTTTCTTT. Translation gives CAWTRQGARTEAFF. V gene TRBV30 combines with J gene TRBJ1-1; 10 bases line up with TRBD1. CDR1 and CDR2 from the germline V gene are GTSNPN and SVGIG (reference sequence). The CDR3 length is 14 residues. With V trimmed by 4 bases and J by 5 bases, 7 bases remained unmatched.